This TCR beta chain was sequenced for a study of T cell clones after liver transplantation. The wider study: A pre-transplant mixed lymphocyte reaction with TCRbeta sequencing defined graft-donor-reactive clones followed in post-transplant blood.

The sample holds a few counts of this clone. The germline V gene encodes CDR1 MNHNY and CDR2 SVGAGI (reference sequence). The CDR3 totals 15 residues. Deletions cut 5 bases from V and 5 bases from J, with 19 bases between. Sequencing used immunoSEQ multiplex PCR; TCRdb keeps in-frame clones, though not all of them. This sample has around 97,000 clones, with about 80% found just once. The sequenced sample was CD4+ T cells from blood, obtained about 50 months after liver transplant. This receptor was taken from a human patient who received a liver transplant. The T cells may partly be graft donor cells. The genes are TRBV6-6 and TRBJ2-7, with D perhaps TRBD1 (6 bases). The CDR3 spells CASSPSDRLGNEQYF. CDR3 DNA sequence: TGTGCCAGCAGTCCCTCCGACAGGCTCGGGAACGAGCAGTACTTC.